Listed here are 25 T cell receptor beta chains from one sample, sequenced in a study of blood T cells in healthy people across ages. Through a sample-barcoded 5' primer and a J-beta primer mix, a second PCR was run for 7 to 11 cycles. Each CDR3 protein is one row after TCRdb ran MiXCR on the 5' RACE reads. Of some 780,000 distinct CDR3 sequences listed, around three fifths are singletons. The sequenced sample was blood. The receptors come from a man aged 35 to 55 in good health.

V gene TRBV2 combines with J gene TRBJ1-2; 8 bases are shared with TRBD1. CDR3 size: 12 residues. CDR1 SNHLY and CDR2 FYNNEI come from the germline V gene. The V segment lost 7 bases and the J segment 7 bases; nucleotides outside the gene matches: 5. The CDR3 sequence: CASTEDRAGYTF. In DNA, the CDR3 is TGTGCCAGCACCGAGGACAGGGCTGGCTACACCTTC.

This clonotype was recorded a few times. The gene calls are TRBV24-1 and TRBJ2-5; D unclear. V lost 5 bases to trimming and J lost 3 bases, with 3 bases between them. Germline-derived CDR1 and CDR2 are KGHDR and SFDVKD. The CDR3 is 11 amino acids. The CDR3 is CATSAEETQYF. Written as DNA, the CDR3 is TGTGCCACCAGTGCGGAAGAGACCCAGTACTTC.

This clonotype was seen at least ten times. V is TRBV5-7 and J is TRBJ2-3; D call uncertain. TRBV5-7 belongs to the ORF category, with a function that is uncertain. V was trimmed by 6 bases and J by 3 bases, leaving 5 bases between them. The CDR3 covers 11 residues. The CDR3 loop is CASTLTDTQYF. The DNA of the CDR3 is TGTGCCAGCACCTTAACAGATACGCAGTATTTT.

The chain combines TRBV6-5 with TRBJ2-3; 8 nucleotides line up with TRBD1. The CDR3 is made up of 14 amino acids. V lost 6 bases and J lost 2; bases outside the gene matches: 4. Germline values: CDR1 MNHEY, CDR2 SVGAGI. The CDR3 sequence: CASRGQADTDTQYF. The CDR3 DNA reads TGTGCCAGCAGGGGACAGGCTGACACAGATACGCAGTATTTT.

In its sample, this clonotype was seen a few times. J is TRBJ2-5 and V is TRBV9; 10 bases align to TRBD2. Germline values: CDR1 SGDLS, CDR2 YYNGEE. The junction had 8 bases not matched to a gene; V was cut back by 1 base and J by 11 bases. The CDR3 runs 14 residues. CDR3 protein: CASSVLAGAFEQYF. CDR3 DNA: TGTGCCAGCAGCGTACTAGCGGGAGCTTTTGAGCAGTACTTC.

V gene TRBV4-3 combines with J gene TRBJ1-4, with a possible D match to TRBD1 (5 bases). The CDR3 has 15 amino acids. V was trimmed by 1 base and J by 7 bases, leaving 13 bases between them. Germline V gives CDR1 LGHNA, CDR2 YSLEER. CDR3: CASSQVTGDREKLFF. CDR3 coding DNA: TGCGCCAGCAGCCAAGTGACGGGGGATCGTGAAAAACTGTTTTTT.

A word on this clonotype: One base away lies a much larger clone, so this may be a sequencing read error. This chain joins TRBV28 and TRBJ1-2; D remains unclear. Germline-derived CDR1 and CDR2 are MDHEN and SYDVKM. CDR3 size: 16 residues. The CDR3 reads CASSSQQGFGGRGHTF. CDR3 in DNA: TGTGCCAGCAGTTCACAACAAGGGTTTGGAGGACGTGGCCACACCTTC.

This clonotype was picked up a small number of times. The V and J genes are TRBV27 and TRBJ2-1; 10 bases agree with TRBD2. The CDR3 is 14 residues long. Germline CDR1 and CDR2: MNHEY and SMNVEV (reference sequence). V gave up 9 bases and J gave up 8 bases; unmatched junction bases: 10. This chain's CDR3 is CARTGLAEPHEQFF. CDR3 sequence (DNA): TGTGCCAGGACTGGACTAGCGGAGCCACATGAGCAGTTCTTC.

The genes are TRBV7-2 and TRBJ2-1; D assignment may be TRBD1 or TRBD2 (5 bases each). This CDR3 spans 14 amino acids. The V gene's germline CDR1 is SGHTA and CDR2 FQGNSA. V lost 5 bases and J lost 7, with 15 bases in between. The DNA of the CDR3 is TGTGCCAGCAGCCCCCGCCGAGGGGTTAATGAGCAGTTCTTC. Its translation is CASSPRRGVNEQFF.

This clonotype showed up just once. The J gene is TRBJ2-1, the V gene TRBV15, with 9 bases identical to TRBD2. Looked up from germline, CDR1 is LNHNV and CDR2 is YYDKDF (reference sequence). Germline trimming cut 2 bases from V and 7 bases from J; bases unmatched to any gene: 12. The CDR3 sequence is 17 residues long. The CDR3 nucleotides are TGTGCCACCAGCAGACTTAGCGGGAGTAGAGGTGGGAATGAGCAGTTCTTC. Translating gives CATSRLSGSRGGNEQFF.

This chain links TRBV10-3 with TRBJ1-1; maybe TRBD1 (5 bases). The V end was cut by 8 bases, the J end by 1 base, with 11 bases between. Germline CDR1 is ENHRY and CDR2 is SYGVKD. The CDR3 loop spans 13 amino acids. In DNA, the CDR3 is TGTGCCATCGGACAACCGGGGAACACTGAAGCTTTCTTT. Translating it yields CAIGQPGNTEAFF.

The J gene is TRBJ2-3, the V gene TRBV5-1; TRBD2 matches at 10 bases. Germline lookup yields CDR1 SGHRS and CDR2 YFSETQ. The V gene end was trimmed by 7 bases and the J gene end by 5 bases; junction bases not matched to a gene: 10. The CDR3 is 15 residues long. CDR3 in DNA: TGCGCCAGCGGACCCGGGACTAGCGTGTTAGATACGCAGTATTTT. Amino acid sequence: CASGPGTSVLDTQYF.

This clonotype was found once. The gene calls are TRBV28 and TRBJ1-2; D remains unclear. The CDR3 spans 14 residues. Trimming took off 5 bases at V and 1 base at J, with 11 bases between the two ends. The germline V gene encodes CDR1 MDHEN and CDR2 SYDVKM. Written as DNA, the CDR3 is TGTGCCAGCAGTGGCCACATGGGTAACTATGGCTACACCTTC. Protein sequence: CASSGHMGNYGYTF.

This clonotype was detected a few times. The J gene is TRBJ2-7, the V gene TRBV6-2 or TRBV6-3, with TRBD1 identical over 7 bases. This CDR3 region has 13 residues. Trimming cost V 8 bases and J 5 bases; bases outside gene matches: 9. Germline-derived CDR1 and CDR2 are MNHEY and SVGEGT. The CDR3 sequence is CASQDRNIDEQYF. The CDR3 DNA reads as TGTGCCAGCCAGGACAGGAATATTGACGAGCAGTACTTC.

This clonotype appeared a few times. The rearrangement uses TRBV29-1 and TRBJ2-2; no firm D call. V was pared by 4 bases and J by 6 bases, with 6 bases between. The germline V gene has CDR1 SQVTM and CDR2 ANQGSEA. The CDR3 length is 11 residues. CDR3 nucleotides: TGCAGCGTTGCGAGGTCCGGGGAGCTGTTTTTT. Translating it yields CSVARSGELFF.

Notes on this clonotype: An end of the junction does not agree with germline; a read error may underlie this. The chain joins TRBV18 to TRBJ2-5, with D uncertain. Looked up from germline, CDR1 is KGHSH and CDR2 is LQKENI. The CDR3 has 13 residues. The CDR3 DNA reads as TGTGCCAGCTCATCACCGCTCGAAGAGACCCAGTACTTC. This codes for CASSSPLEETQYF.

The rearrangement links TRBV7-2 to TRBJ1-2; 7 positions agree with TRBD1. Trimming cost V 5 bases and J 3 bases; bases outside gene matches: 21. Looked up from germline, CDR1 is SGHTA and CDR2 is FQGNSA. CDR3 length equals 19 residues. CDR3 nucleotide sequence: TGTGCCAGCAGCGCGGGGGGGACAGTTTACACCAAACGGGACTATGGCTACACCTTC. Its protein product is CASSAGGTVYTKRDYGYTF.

The chain uses TRBV7-2 and TRBJ1-2; D gene ambiguous. Germline loops: CDR1 SGHTA, CDR2 FQGNSA. Trimming stripped 3 bases from V and 8 bases from J, with 7 bases between. The CDR3 covers 11 residues. CDR3 amino acids: CASSFTFGYTF. The CDR3 DNA reads TGTGCCAGCAGCTTTACGTTCGGCTACACCTTC.

The chain combines TRBV20-1 with TRBJ2-4; D not resolved. Trimming took 3 bases from V and 15 from J, leaving 15 bases between them. This CDR3 contains 11 residues. CDR1 is DFQATT, CDR2 SNEGSKA, per germline (reference sequence). CDR3 sequence reads: CSARLVDELYF. CDR3 DNA sequence: TGCAGTGCTAGGCTCGTCGACGAGCTGTACTTC.

This chain links TRBV6-6 with TRBJ1-5; no clear D gene. V was pared by 6 bases and J by 12 bases, with 18 bases between. The CDR3 contains 13 residues. Germline CDR1 MNHNY, CDR2 SVGAGI (reference sequence). CDR3 loop: CASSPSKGQGQHF. DNA for the CDR3: TGTGCCAGCAGCCCCTCAAAGGGCCAAGGCCAGCATTTT.

This CDR3 reads CSASPGLGDYEQYF. In DNA, the CDR3 is TGCAGTGCTAGCCCGGGACTAGGGGACTACGAGCAGTACTTC. The rearrangement joins TRBV20-1 to TRBJ2-7, with 8 positions matching TRBD2. The CDR3 spans 14 residues. Per the germline V gene, CDR1 is DFQATT and CDR2 is SNEGSKA (reference sequence). V lost 3 bases, J lost 3 bases, and 7 bases stayed unmatched.

The rearrangement links TRBV12-3 or TRBV12-4 to TRBJ2-3; D is unclear. The V end lost 6 bases, the J end lost 6 bases, and 13 bases lay between the germline ends. The CDR3 totals 13 residues. CDR3 in DNA: TGTGCCAGCAGCCTCGATTTTGGGGATACGCAGTATTTT. Translation gives CASSLDFGDTQYF.

The chain carries TRBV20-1 and TRBJ2-1; D might be TRBD2 (5 bases). This CDR3 has 13 residues. The germline V and J ends were trimmed by 0 bases and 13 bases, with 16 bases remaining between them. Germline CDR1 is DFQATT and CDR2 is SNEGSKA (reference sequence). The CDR3 coding sequence is TGCAGTGCTAGAGATAGTTCCTGGGAGACCCAGTTCTTC. Protein: CSARDSSWETQFF.

This clonotype was seen a single time. One junction end disagrees with the germline gene, perhaps due to a read error. V and J are TRBV6-5 and TRBJ2-6; D perhaps matches TRBD1 (6 bases). There are 17 residues in the CDR3. CDR1 MNHEY and CDR2 SVGAGI come from the germline V gene. CDR3 sequence reads: CASSYPTGLSGANALTF. Written as DNA, the CDR3 is TGTGCCAGCAGTTACCCGACAGGCCTCTCTGGGGCCAACGCCCTGACTTTC.

This clonotype was counted a few times. This sequence joins TRBV7-2 and TRBJ2-4; 10 nucleotides line up with TRBD1. The J call may be wrong; the DNA end is better matched by TRBJ2-7. CDR1 is SGHTA and CDR2 is FQGNSA in the germline V gene. The CDR3 length is 16 residues. The CDR3 coding sequence is TGTGCCAGCAGCTTAGCGGGACAGGGGAGGACCTACGAGCAGTACTTC. Translation gives CASSLAGQGRTYEQYF.